Below, one TCR beta chain is given with its context. Its antigen remains unidentified. Each TCR library consumed approximately 3,500 ng of total RNA. TCRdb derives one entry per CDR3 protein from the 5' RACE reads, leaving out DNA. In all, the sample yields over 130,000 distinct CDR3 sequences. No T cells were sorted before total RNA was taken from whole blood. CDR3 length: 14 amino acids. The data stem from a study of monozygotic twins with inflammatory bowel disease. Study-wide results and caveats: Compared with healthy twins, IBD patients shared fewer clonotypes with others, especially with disease activity.

The sample consisted of blood. The sequence was collected from a human donor with ulcerative colitis or Crohn's disease, or a healthy co-twin of an affected twin (not recorded which). The chain joins TRBV12-3 or TRBV12-4 to TRBJ1-5. The CDR3 here is CASSYDNNNQPQHF.